Shown below are 25 T cell receptor beta chains from a single sample sequenced in a study of vaccination effects on CD4 cells after COVID-19. Antigen specificity for these receptors is unknown. An approximately 10-day culture period preceded the isolation of CD4+ T cells. Each participant received a vaccine that was either BNT162b2 or mRNA-1273, given as two doses. The table came from immunoSEQ multiplex PCR; TCRdb's copy has only in-frame clones and leaves some out. Of tens of thousands of clones in the sample, around 73% were seen once. Material: CD4+ T cells from PBMCs cultured without peptide, obtained after COVID-19 vaccination. The receptors shown here come from a human donor who received a COVID-19 vaccine.

The chain carries TRBV5-4 and TRBJ2-2; a possible D gene is TRBD1 (6 bases). From germline, CDR1 is SGHNT and CDR2 YYREEE (reference sequence). The V end was cut by 4 bases, the J end by 8 bases, with 12 bases between. This CDR3 is built from 13 residues. The CDR3 nucleotides are TGTGCCAGCAGCAAACCCGACAGGGGGGAGCTGTTTTTT. Its protein product is CASSKPDRGELFF.

This clone was seen more than once but under ten times. V and J are TRBV6-5 and TRBJ1-2; D call uncertain. This CDR3 comprises 13 residues. Germline assignment: CDR1 MNHEY and CDR2 SVGAGI. V lost 6 bases to trimming and J lost 4 bases, with 12 bases between them. CDR3 nucleotides: TGTGCCAGCAGGAAAGACACCCTCTATGGCTACACCTTC. Amino acid sequence: CASRKDTLYGYTF.

The J gene is TRBJ1-2, the V gene TRBV19; tentative D call: TRBD1 (6 bases). Germline V gene data show CDR1 as LNHDA and CDR2 as SQIVND (reference sequence). The CDR3 length is 14 residues. Deletions cut 10 bases from V and 4 bases from J, with 19 bases between. The CDR3 here is CATGAQGFIYGYTF. CDR3 bases: TGTGCCACGGGGGCTCAGGGTTTTATCTATGGCTACACCTTC.

In this sample, this clone turned up once. The chain couples TRBV6-4 to TRBJ2-7, with 12 bases identical to TRBD2. The V segment lost 6 bases and the J segment 2 bases; nucleotides outside the gene matches: 5. Germline V CDR1 and CDR2: MRHNA, SNTAGT. The CDR3 runs 15 residues. The CDR3: CASSRLAGDTYEQYF. Here the CDR3 DNA reads TGTGCCAGCAGCCGACTAGCGGGAGACACCTACGAGCAGTACTTC.

The chain is built from TRBV30 and TRBJ1-2; D is unresolved. From germline, CDR1 is GTSNPN and CDR2 SVGIG (reference sequence). CDR3 length equals 15 residues. Trimming took off 2 bases at V and 4 bases at J, with 17 bases between the two ends. The CDR3: CAWSLAGGGLYGYTF. The CDR3 DNA sequence: TGTGCCTGGAGTCTGGCGGGTGGCGGACTCTATGGCTACACCTTC.

CDR3 DNA sequence: TGTGCTAGTGGTTTGGTATTCGGGGGAGGGAACACTGAAGCTTTCTTT. Translation gives CASGLVFGGGNTEAFF. The chain employs TRBV12-5 and TRBJ1-1, with TRBD1 as a possible D gene (5 bases). V shed 0 bases and J shed 1 base, with 12 bases lying between them. The CDR3 has 16 residues. The germline gives CDR1 LGHNT, CDR2 FRNRAP.

This chain connects TRBV10-3 to TRBJ2-2; TRBD1 might be the D (7 bases). Germline CDR1 reads ENHRY; CDR2 reads SYGVKD. Trimming removed 6 bases from V and 7 bases from J, with 15 bases in between. The CDR3 sequence is 14 residues long. The CDR3: CAISPGQEGGELFF. CDR3 sequence (DNA): TGTGCCATCAGCCCCGGACAGGAGGGCGGGGAGCTGTTTTTT.

The V and J genes are TRBV28 and TRBJ1-5, with TRBD1 identical over 7 bases. The CDR3 runs to 16 residues. V dropped 4 bases and J dropped 4; count of bases not matched to a gene: 10. Germline assignment: CDR1 MDHEN and CDR2 SYDVKM. The CDR3 here is CASSSQGKIGNQPQHF. The CDR3 nucleotides read TGTGCCAGCAGTTCACAGGGGAAGATAGGTAATCAGCCCCAGCATTTT. Full variable domain (rest looked up from reference TRBV28 and TRBJ1-5): DVKVTQSSRYLVKRTGEKVFLECVQDMDHENMFWYRQDPGLGLRLIYFSYDVKMKEKGDIPEGYSVSREKKERFSLILESASTNQTSMYLCASSSQGKIGNQPQHFGDGTRLSIL.

This clone turned up a few times. The V gene is TRBV7-2, the J gene TRBJ1-1; D remains unclear. This CDR3 has 12 amino acids. The germline CDR1 and CDR2 sequences are SGHTA and FQGNSA. Trimming left V 2 bases short and J 10 bases short, with 11 bases between. CDR3 in DNA: TGTGCCAGCAGCTTAATGAATTCTATAGCTTTCTTT. The encoded protein is CASSLMNSIAFF. Variable domain in full (rest from reference TRBV7-2 and TRBJ1-1): GAGVSQSPSNKVTEKGKDVELRCDPISGHTALYWYRQSLGQGLEFLIYFQGNSAPDKSGLPSDRFSAERTGGSVSTLTIQRTQQEDSAVYLCASSLMNSIAFFGQGTRLTVV.

Concerning this clone itself: Other DNA sequences in the same sample also yield this CDR3. The chain has TRBV18 and TRBJ1-1; TRBD1 matches 8 bases. CDR3 length: 14 amino acids. The V segment lost 2 bases and the J segment 1 base; nucleotides outside the gene matches: 0. Germline assignment: CDR1 KGHSH and CDR2 LQKENI. Written as DNA, the CDR3 is TGTGCCAGCTCACCAGGACAGGGGAACACTGAAGCTTTCTTT. It yields the protein CASSPGQGNTEAFF.

The chain joins TRBV6-5 to TRBJ1-1, with a weak D call TRBD1 (6 bases). V was clipped by 5 bases and J by 4 bases, with 11 bases between them. Per germline, CDR1 MNHEY and CDR2 SVGAGI. The CDR3 sequence is 13 residues long. CDR3 region: CASSRARGTEAFF. In DNA form, the CDR3 reads TGTGCCAGCAGTCGAGCCAGGGGCACTGAAGCTTTCTTT.

The chain is built from TRBV5-4 and TRBJ2-5; D is uncertain. This CDR3 spans 16 amino acids. Trimming took 0 bases from V and 0 from J, leaving 12 bases between them. Germline CDR1 is SGHNT and CDR2 is YYREEE (reference sequence). Written as DNA, the CDR3 is TGTGCCAGCAGCTTGGAACCCGCCAGGTACCAAGAGACCCAGTACTTC. It translates to CASSLEPARYQETQYF. Full variable domain (rest looked up from reference TRBV5-4 and TRBJ2-5): ETGVTQSPTHLIKTRGQQVTLRCSSQSGHNTVSWYQQALGQGPQFIFQYYREEENGRGNFPPRFSGLQFPNYSSELNVNALELDDSALYLCASSLEPARYQETQYFGPGTRLLVL.

The chain joins TRBV6-5 to TRBJ1-2, with 10 bases that match TRBD1. The V gene end was trimmed by 7 bases and the J gene end by 11 bases; junction bases not matched to a gene: 13. CDR1 and CDR2 from the germline V gene are MNHEY and SVGAGI. This CDR3 region has 14 residues. The CDR3 region has the DNA TGTGCCAGCACGGGGCGGACAGGGGGATCGTTTTACACCTTC. The encoded protein is CASTGRTGGSFYTF.

V usage is TRBV5-5 and J usage is TRBJ2-7; the D gene could be TRBD1 or TRBD2 (5 bases each). The V gene's germline CDR1 is SGHKS and CDR2 YYEKEE (reference sequence). This CDR3 has 13 amino acids. V was clipped by 2 bases and J by 6 bases, with 12 bases between them. The CDR3 coding sequence is TGTGCCAGCAGCTTAACGGGACGGGGCGAGCAGTACTTC. The encoded protein is CASSLTGRGEQYF. Full variable domain (missing parts from reference TRBV5-5 and TRBJ2-7): DAGVTQSPTHLIKTRGQQVTLRCSPISGHKSVSWYQQVLGQGPQFIFQYYEKEERGRGNFPDRFSARQFPNYSSELNVNALLLGDSALYLCASSLTGRGEQYFGPGTRLTVT.

J is TRBJ1-6 and V is TRBV15; 7 nucleotides agree with TRBD1. Germline V gives CDR1 LNHNV, CDR2 YYDKDF (reference sequence). V shed 1 base, J shed 2 bases, and the junction held 5 bases outside the gene matches. The CDR3 totals 17 residues. CDR3 in amino acids: CATSRGGQGAYNSPLHF. In nucleotides, the CDR3 is TGTGCCACCAGCAGAGGGGGGCAGGGGGCCTATAATTCACCCCTCCACTTT.

This clone was seen once. CDR3: CASSLTGETEAFF. As DNA, the CDR3 is TGTGCCAGCAGTTTAACCGGGGAGACTGAAGCTTTCTTT. The chain combines TRBV12-3 or TRBV12-4 with TRBJ1-1; D unclear. V shed 2 bases and J shed 5 bases, with 9 bases lying between them. This CDR3 contains 13 residues.

The chain uses TRBV29-1 and TRBJ1-1; D uncertain. The CDR3 consists of 12 residues. Germline assignment: CDR1 SQVTM and CDR2 ANQGSEA. The germline V and J ends were trimmed by 1 base and 3 bases, with 6 bases remaining between them. CDR3 loop: CSVEVWDTEAFF. As DNA, the CDR3 is TGCAGCGTTGAAGTGTGGGACACTGAAGCTTTCTTT.

This chain links TRBV9 with TRBJ1-4; maybe TRBD1 (5 bases). The ends were cut back, 2 bases at V and 5 bases at J, with 10 bases in the middle. CDR3 length: 14 residues. Germline assignment: CDR1 SGDLS and CDR2 YYNGEE. The CDR3 coding sequence is TGTGCCAGCAGCGTGGGGACCGCAAATGAAAAACTGTTTTTT. Translated, it gives CASSVGTANEKLFF.

The J gene is TRBJ2-4, the V gene TRBV5-8; 7 bases are shared with TRBD2. Trimming took 2 bases from V and 0 from J; bases not matched to a gene: 2. Germline V gene data show CDR1 as SGHTS and CDR2 as YDEGEE. The CDR3 runs 15 residues. The CDR3 coding sequence is TGTGCCAGCAGCTTAGTAGCGGGAGCCAAAAACATTCAGTACTTC. It is translated as CASSLVAGAKNIQYF. Full variable domain (outside the CDR3, taken from reference TRBV5-8 and TRBJ2-4): EAGVTQSPTHLIKTRGQQATLRCSPISGHTSVYWYQQALGLGLQFLLWYDEGEERNRGNFPPRFSGRQFPNYSSELNVNALELEDSALYLCASSLVAGAKNIQYFGAGTRLSVL.

This clone has just a few counts. This chain connects TRBV19 to TRBJ1-3, with D maybe TRBD1 (5 bases). The CDR3 spans 15 residues. Trimming took 5 bases from V and 0 from J, leaving 11 bases between them. Germline V lookup: CDR1 LNHDA, CDR2 SQIVND (reference sequence). For the CDR3, the DNA is TGTGCCAGTAGTCTAACAGGAGTCTCTGGAAACACCATATATTTT. Its protein product is CASSLTGVSGNTIYF. The whole variable domain, remainder taken from reference TRBV19 and TRBJ1-3, is DGGITQSPKYLFRKEGQNVTLSCEQNLNHDAMYWYRQDPGQGLRLIYYSQIVNDFQKGDIAEGYSVSREKKESFPLTVTSAQKNPTAFYLCASSLTGVSGNTIYFGEGSWLTVV.

This clone was seen a single time. J is TRBJ1-3 and V is TRBV30; tentative D call: TRBD1 (5 bases). This CDR3 contains 13 residues. Germline values: CDR1 GTSNPN, CDR2 SVGIG (reference sequence). Trimming cost V 3 bases and J 7 bases, with 13 bases left between them. The DNA for the CDR3 is TGTGCCTGGAGCCCAGCGGGGGGGAACACCATATATTTT. Protein: CAWSPAGGNTIYF.

The CDR3 sequence: CASSRGDGRYYEQYF. The CDR3 DNA follows: TGTGCCAGCAGCCGCGGGGACGGAAGATACTACGAGCAGTACTTC. This chain links TRBV5-5 with TRBJ2-7, with a tentative D call TRBD2 (6 bases). The CDR3 spans 15 residues. Germline V gives CDR1 SGHKS, CDR2 YYEKEE (reference sequence). The V end was cut by 4 bases, the J end by 3 bases, with 17 bases between.

This chain connects TRBV27 to TRBJ1-2; no firm D call. The CDR3 runs 13 residues. Germline-derived CDR1 and CDR2 are MNHEY and SMNVEV (reference sequence). With 3 bases removed from V and 3 bases from J, the gap between germline ends came to 8 bases. For the CDR3, the DNA is TGTGCCAGCAGTTTTGCAGCCGACTATGGCTACACCTTC. Translated: CASSFAADYGYTF.

This chain joins TRBV19 and TRBJ2-1, with 7 bases lining up with TRBD2. Trimming at V came to 4 bases and at J to 4 bases, leaving 4 bases not matched to a gene. The CDR3 sequence is 14 residues long. Germline V gives CDR1 LNHDA, CDR2 SQIVND (reference sequence). CDR3 amino acids: CASSRGLPYNEQFF. For the CDR3, the DNA is TGTGCCAGTAGTAGGGGACTACCTTACAATGAGCAGTTCTTC.

This clone was seen more than once but under ten times. This chain uses TRBV7-9 with TRBJ1-4; D remains ambiguous. The CDR3 runs to 12 residues. Trimming removed 3 bases from V and 8 bases from J, with 7 bases in between. Germline CDR1 SEHNR, CDR2 FQNEAQ (reference sequence). CDR3 sequence (DNA): TGTGCCAGCAGCTTCGGACCCGAAAAACTGTTTTTT. This translates into CASSFGPEKLFF.